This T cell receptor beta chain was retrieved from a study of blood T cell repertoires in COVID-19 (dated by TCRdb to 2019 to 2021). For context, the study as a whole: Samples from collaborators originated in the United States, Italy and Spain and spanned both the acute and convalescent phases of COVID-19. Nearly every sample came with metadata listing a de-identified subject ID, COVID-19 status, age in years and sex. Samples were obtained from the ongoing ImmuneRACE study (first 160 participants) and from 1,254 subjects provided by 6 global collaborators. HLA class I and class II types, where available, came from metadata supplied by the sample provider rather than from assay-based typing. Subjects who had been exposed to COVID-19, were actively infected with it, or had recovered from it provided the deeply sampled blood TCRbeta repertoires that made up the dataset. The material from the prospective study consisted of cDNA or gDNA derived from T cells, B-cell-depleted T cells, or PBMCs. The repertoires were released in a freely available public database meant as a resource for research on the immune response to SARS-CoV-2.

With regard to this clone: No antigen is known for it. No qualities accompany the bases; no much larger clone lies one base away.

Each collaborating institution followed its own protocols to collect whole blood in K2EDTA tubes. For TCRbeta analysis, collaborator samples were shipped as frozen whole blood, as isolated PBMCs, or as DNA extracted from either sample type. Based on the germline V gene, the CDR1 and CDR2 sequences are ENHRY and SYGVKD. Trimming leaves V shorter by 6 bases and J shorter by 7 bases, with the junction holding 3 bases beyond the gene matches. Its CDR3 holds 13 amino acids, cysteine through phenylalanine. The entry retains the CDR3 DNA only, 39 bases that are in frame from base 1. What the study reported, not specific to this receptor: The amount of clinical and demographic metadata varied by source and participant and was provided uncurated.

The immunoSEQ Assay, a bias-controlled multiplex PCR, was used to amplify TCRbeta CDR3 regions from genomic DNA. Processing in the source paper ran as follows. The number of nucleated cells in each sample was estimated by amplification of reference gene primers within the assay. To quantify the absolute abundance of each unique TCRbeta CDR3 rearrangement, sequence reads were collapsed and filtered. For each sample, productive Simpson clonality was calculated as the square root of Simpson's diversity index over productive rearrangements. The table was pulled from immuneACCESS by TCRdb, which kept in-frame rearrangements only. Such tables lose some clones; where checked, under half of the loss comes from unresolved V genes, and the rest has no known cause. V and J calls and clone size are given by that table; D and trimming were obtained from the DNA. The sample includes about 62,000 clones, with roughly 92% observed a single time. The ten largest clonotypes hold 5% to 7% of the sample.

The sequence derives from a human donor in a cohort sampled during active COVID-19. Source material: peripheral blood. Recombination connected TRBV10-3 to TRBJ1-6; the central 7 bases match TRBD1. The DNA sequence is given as TGTGCCATCAGGGGGGACAGAAATTCACCCCTCCACTTT. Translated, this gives CAIRGDRNSPLHF.